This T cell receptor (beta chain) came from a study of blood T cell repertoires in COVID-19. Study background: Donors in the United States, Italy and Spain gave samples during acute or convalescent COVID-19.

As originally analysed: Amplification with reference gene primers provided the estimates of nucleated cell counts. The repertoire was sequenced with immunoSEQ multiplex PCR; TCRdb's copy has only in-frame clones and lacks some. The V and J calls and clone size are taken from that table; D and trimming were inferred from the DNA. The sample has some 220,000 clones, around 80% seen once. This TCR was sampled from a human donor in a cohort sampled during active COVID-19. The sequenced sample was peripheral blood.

CDR3 DNA: TGCGCCAGCAGCCAGAGCCCACAGGGTGGGACAGATACGCAGTATTTT. Protein sequence: CASSQSPQGGTDTQYF. The J gene is TRBJ2-3, the V gene TRBV4-1; the D gene is possibly TRBD1 (6 bases). The CDR3 runs 16 residues. V was trimmed by 3 bases and J by 3 bases, leaving 16 bases between them. Germline V gives CDR1 MGHRA, CDR2 YSYEKL.